The clone carrying this T cell receptor (beta chain) was seen many times. Germline V gene sequence: CDR1 DFQATT, CDR2 SNEGSKA (reference sequence). Trimming removed 2 bases at V and 10 bases at J, with 11 bases between. The CDR3 runs to 11 residues. These data are taken from a study of T-cell reconstitution after alpha-beta-depleted transplantation in children. Unique molecular identifiers were used in preparing the TCRbeta library. TCRdb re-called the PCR reads through MiXCR, storing one row per CDR3 protein. This table has tens of thousands of distinct CDR3 sequences, more than 5% appearing once. The sequencing here drew on PBMCs, mostly from graft donor cells, taken 60 days after TCRalphabeta/CD19-depleted stem cell transplant. The chain employs TRBV20-1 and TRBJ1-1; no clear D gene. The origin of this receptor is a female patient between 2 and 15 years old who had a stem cell transplant for aplastic anemia, so the T cells may come from the graft donor. CDR3 loop: CSARWVERAFF. In DNA form, the CDR3 reads TGCAGTGCTAGATGGGTTGAGAGAGCTTTCTTT.